Listed here are 22 T cell receptor beta chains from one sample, sequenced in a study of blood T cell repertoires in COVID-19. Assay used: immunoSEQ multiplex PCR; TCRdb lists only in-frame clones, some missing. The data contain about 130,000 clones, around 81% of them seen just once; the ten biggest clones take up 15% to 20%. Sequencing input: peripheral blood. Source of these receptors: a young man with COVID-19, enrolled during active disease.

This rearrangement joins TRBV2 to TRBJ1-2, with D hard to call. Germline V gene data show CDR1 as SNHLY and CDR2 as FYNNEI. With 7 bases removed from V and 3 bases from J, the gap between germline ends came to 12 bases. This CDR3 has 13 residues. This chain's CDR3 is CASTLTRDYGYTF. Written as DNA, the CDR3 is TGTGCCAGCACCCTGACACGAGACTATGGCTACACCTTC. Looking up the rest from reference TRBV2 and TRBJ1-2 gives the full variable domain: EPEVTQTPSHQVTQMGQEVILRCVPISNHLYFYWYRQILGQKVEFLVSFYNNEISEKSEIFDDQFSVERPDGSNFTLKIRSTKLEDSAMYFCASTLTRDYGYTFGSGTRLTVV.

The chain couples TRBV7-8 to TRBJ2-5; the D is unclear. The CDR3 length is 11 residues. The V gene's germline CDR1 is SGHVS and CDR2 FQNEAQ. Trimming stripped 8 bases from V and 2 bases from J, with 6 bases between. This CDR3 reads CASSGQETQYF. CDR3 nucleotides: TGTGCCAGCTCCGGGCAAGAGACCCAGTACTTC.

The rearrangement links TRBV12-5 to TRBJ2-3; TRBD2 aligns across 9 bases. This CDR3 is 16 amino acids long. The germline CDR1 and CDR2 sequences are LGHNT and FRNRAP. The trim removed 1 base at V and 2 bases at J, leaving 4 bases unmatched. Written as DNA, the CDR3 is TGTGCTAGTGGTTTGGGTAGCGGGGGCCACACAGATACGCAGTATTTT. It encodes CASGLGSGGHTDTQYF.

The V gene is TRBV27, the J gene TRBJ2-7; D is perhaps TRBD1 (6 bases). The CDR3 totals 15 residues. Trimming left V 6 bases short and J 0 bases short, with 15 bases between. The germline CDR1 and CDR2 sequences are MNHEY and SMNVEV (reference sequence). CDR3 residues: CASSRGQSSSYEQYF. The CDR3 bases are TGTGCCAGCAGCCGAGGACAGTCCAGCTCCTACGAGCAGTACTTC.

This clone has more than one count but fewer than ten. The genes are TRBV19 and TRBJ2-7, with 8 positions matching TRBD1. In germline, CDR1 is LNHDA, CDR2 SQIVND (reference sequence). This CDR3 is built from 12 residues. The trim removed 3 bases at V and 5 bases at J, leaving 0 bases unmatched. The CDR3 loop reads CASSMTGDEQYF. The CDR3 bases are TGTGCCAGTAGTATGACAGGGGACGAGCAGTACTTC.

CDR3 coding DNA: TGTGCCAGCAGCCCCCCAGACCGGGACAGGGTCGAGGCCCAGTACTTC. Translated, it gives CASSPPDRDRVEAQYF. J is TRBJ2-5 and V is TRBV3-1 (or the pseudogene TRBV3-2); 9 bases line up with TRBD1. Trimming at V came to 4 bases and at J to 9 bases, leaving 15 bases not matched to a gene. The CDR3 length is 16 residues. CDR1 is LGHDT, CDR2 YNNKEL, per germline (reference sequence).

The DNA of the CDR3 is TGCAGCGTTGAGGGGCTAGGAATACCCGGGGAGCTGTTTTTT. Residues: CSVEGLGIPGELFF. The chain uses TRBV29-1 and TRBJ2-2; possible D gene TRBD1, 5 bases. Trimming stripped 3 bases from V and 6 bases from J, with 14 bases between. This CDR3 has 14 residues. Germline V lookup: CDR1 SQVTM, CDR2 ANQGSEA.

V gene TRBV21-1 combines with J gene TRBJ2-3; the D segment call TRBD2 is taken from the table without a DNA check. TRBV21-1 is tagged as a pseudogene. The CDR3 loop spans 16 amino acids. The CDR3 here is CASSPRTSGSTDTQYF. CDR3 DNA sequence: TGTGCCAGCAGCCCCCGAACTAGCGGGAGCACAGATACGCAGTATTTT.

The CDR3 is CASRGPGSASSYEQYF. The DNA of the CDR3 is TGTGCCAGCAGGGGTCCCGGGTCAGCGAGCTCCTACGAGCAGTACTTC. The rearrangement joins TRBV28 to TRBJ2-7, with no clear D. The CDR3 is made up of 16 amino acids. CDR1 MDHEN and CDR2 SYDVKM come from the germline V gene. The V gene lost 6 bases and the J gene lost 0 bases, with 18 bases spanning the gap.

The chain couples TRBV3-1 (or the pseudogene TRBV3-2) to TRBJ1-5, with D possibly matching TRBD1 (5 bases). V lost 0 bases and J lost 2, with 8 bases in between. Germline V CDR1 and CDR2: LGHDT, YNNKEL (reference sequence). The CDR3 sequence is 15 residues long. CDR3 sequence (DNA): TGTGCCAGCAGCCAAGATTGGGGGGGCAATCAGCCCCAGCATTTT. Translating gives CASSQDWGGNQPQHF.

V gene TRBV5-6 combines with J gene TRBJ2-2; a weak D match, TRBD2 (6 bases). Per the germline V gene, CDR1 is SGHDT and CDR2 is YYEEEE. V gave up 4 bases and J gave up 4 bases, with 26 bases separating them. The CDR3 length is 19 residues. The CDR3 reads CASSVTGSKNIPITGELFF. The CDR3 region has the DNA TGTGCCAGCAGCGTAACCGGGAGCAAAAACATCCCAATCACCGGGGAGCTGTTTTTT.

The chain links TRBV20-1 to TRBJ2-3; the match to TRBD2 covers 9 bases. Germline V CDR1 and CDR2: DFQATT, SNEGSKA (reference sequence). The CDR3 length is 11 residues. CDR3 nucleotides: TGCCTCTGCGGGGGGGCGGATACGCAGTATTTT. Translated, it gives CLCGGADTQYF.

The chain uses TRBV27 and TRBJ1-1; D not certain. The ends were cut back, 2 bases at V and 5 bases at J, with 9 bases in the middle. Germline CDR1 MNHEY, CDR2 SMNVEV (reference sequence). This CDR3 region has 13 residues. Here the CDR3 DNA reads TGTGCCAGCAGTTTAACCCGAGGGACTGAAGCTTTCTTT. Translation gives CASSLTRGTEAFF.

The V call is TRBV11-3, the J call TRBJ2-5; tentatively, D is TRBD2 (6 bases). Germline CDR1 is SGHNT and CDR2 is YENEEA. The CDR3 contains 14 residues. V shed 4 bases and J shed 2 bases, with 11 bases lying between them. The CDR3 loop is CASSSGTLQETQYF. CDR3 bases: TGTGCCAGCAGCTCCGGGACTCTTCAAGAGACCCAGTACTTC.

V gene TRBV30 combines with J gene TRBJ1-3; no reliable D call. Germline CDR1 is GTSNPN and CDR2 is SVGIG (reference sequence). The CDR3 covers 13 residues. V dropped 4 bases and J dropped 4 bases, with 11 bases sitting between them. The CDR3 coding sequence is TGTGCCTGGATCTCGGGATCGGGAAACACCATATATTTT. Translation: CAWISGSGNTIYF.

The rearrangement joins TRBV19 to TRBJ2-7; maybe TRBD1 (5 bases). Per germline, CDR1 LNHDA and CDR2 SQIVND (reference sequence). The germline V and J ends were trimmed by 2 bases and 6 bases, with 11 bases remaining between them. CDR3 size: 13 residues. CDR3 in amino acids: CASSISRVTEQYF. CDR3 DNA sequence: TGTGCCAGTAGTATATCCAGGGTCACCGAGCAGTACTTC.

This sequence joins TRBV28 and TRBJ2-1; 9 bases align to TRBD1. Germline values: CDR1 MDHEN, CDR2 SYDVKM. The CDR3 length is 15 residues. The V gene end was trimmed by 6 bases and the J gene end by 9 bases; junction bases not matched to a gene: 12. The CDR3 protein is CASSSHGTGSFEQFF. For the CDR3, the DNA is TGTGCCAGCAGCAGTCACGGGACAGGGTCGTTTGAGCAGTTCTTC.

The V gene is TRBV28, the J gene TRBJ2-5; D is perhaps TRBD1 (5 bases). With 3 bases removed from V and 2 bases from J, the gap between germline ends came to 13 bases. Germline assignment: CDR1 MDHEN and CDR2 SYDVKM. The CDR3 consists of 15 residues. The CDR3 DNA is TGTGCCAGCAGTTTCACCGGCAGGGCTCAAGAGACCCAGTACTTC. It translates to CASSFTGRAQETQYF. The whole variable domain, filled in from reference TRBV28 and TRBJ2-5, reads DVKVTQSSRYLVKRTGEKVFLECVQDMDHENMFWYRQDPGLGLRLIYFSYDVKMKEKGDIPEGYSVSREKKERFSLILESASTNQTSMYLCASSFTGRAQETQYFGPGTRLLVL.

This clone came up a few times. The rearrangement links TRBV9 to TRBJ2-2, with 7 bases matching TRBD2. Per the germline V gene, CDR1 is SGDLS and CDR2 is YYNGEE. V shed 1 base and J 0 bases; nucleotides not matched to a gene: 3. The CDR3 is made up of 16 amino acids. CDR3 sequence (DNA): TGTGCCAGCAGCGTACGACTAGCCGCGAACACCGGGGAGCTGTTTTTT. Translation gives CASSVRLAANTGELFF.

In its sample, this clone was seen a few times. The chain is built from TRBV11-2 and TRBJ1-6; TRBD1 is a possible D gene (5 bases). This CDR3 has 14 residues. V gave up 6 bases and J gave up 7 bases, with 13 bases separating them. The germline gives CDR1 SGHAT, CDR2 FQNNGV. CDR3 nucleotides: TGTGCCAGCAGTGGGGCGGTAGGGAATTCACCCCTCCACTTT. The encoded protein is CASSGAVGNSPLHF. Combining the CDR3 with reference TRBV11-2 and TRBJ1-6 gives the whole variable domain EAGVAQSPRYKIIEKRQSVAFWCNPISGHATLYWYQQILGQGPKLLIQFQNNGVVDDSQLPKDRFSAERLKGVDSTLKIQPAKLEDSAVYLCASSGAVGNSPLHFGNGTRLTVT.

This clone appeared a few times. The chain is built from TRBV11-1 and TRBJ1-3; the D gene is possibly TRBD1 (6 bases). V lost 0 bases to trimming and J lost 2 bases, with 20 bases between them. In germline, CDR1 is SGHAT, CDR2 FQDESV (reference sequence). The CDR3 loop spans 19 amino acids. CDR3 sequence: CASSLAIGTPGLTGNTIYF. DNA of the CDR3: TGTGCCAGCAGCTTAGCCATCGGGACACCAGGACTGACTGGAAACACCATATATTTT.

The chain recombines TRBV27 with TRBJ2-1; D uncertain. Trimming took 1 base from V and 5 from J, leaving 6 bases between them. Germline V gene lookup returns CDR1 MNHEY and CDR2 SMNVEV (reference sequence). The CDR3 is 13 residues long. CDR3 region: CASSLWPDNEQFF. The CDR3 bases are TGTGCCAGCAGTTTATGGCCTGACAATGAGCAGTTCTTC.